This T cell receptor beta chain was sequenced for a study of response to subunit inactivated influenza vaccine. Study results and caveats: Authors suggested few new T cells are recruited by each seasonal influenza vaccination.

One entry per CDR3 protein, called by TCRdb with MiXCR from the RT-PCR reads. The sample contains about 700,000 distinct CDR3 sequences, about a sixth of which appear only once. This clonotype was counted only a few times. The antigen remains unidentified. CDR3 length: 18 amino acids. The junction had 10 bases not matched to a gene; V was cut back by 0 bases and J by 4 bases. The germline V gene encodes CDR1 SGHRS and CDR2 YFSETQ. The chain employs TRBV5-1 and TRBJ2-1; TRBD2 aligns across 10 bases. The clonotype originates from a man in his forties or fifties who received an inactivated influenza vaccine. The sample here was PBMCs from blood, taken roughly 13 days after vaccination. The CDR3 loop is CASSLEASGSNKYNEQFF. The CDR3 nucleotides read TGCGCCAGCAGCTTGGAGGCTAGCGGGAGCAATAAATACAATGAGCAGTTCTTC. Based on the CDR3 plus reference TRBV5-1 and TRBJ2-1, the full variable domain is KAGVTQTPRYLIKTRGQQVTLSCSPISGHRSVSWYQQTPGQGLQFLFEYFSETQRNKGNFPGRFSGRQFSNSRSEMNVSTLELGDSALYLCASSLEASGSNKYNEQFFGPGTRLTVL.